This T cell receptor beta chain was recovered during a study of CD8 T cells in ankylosing spondylitis. Findings of the study overall: Reportedly, matched ankylosing spondylitis synovial fluid was significantly enriched for disease-linked clones. A CD8+ phenotype characterized the disease-linked clones, which were relatively rare in peripheral blood.

About this clonotype: Antigen: not known.

TCRdb ran MiXCR on the 5' RACE reads and lists one entry per CDR3 protein. Altogether about 200,000 distinct CDR3 sequences are present, about 13% being singletons, with the ten largest covering about 17%. The material sequenced was blood, either unsorted or a sorted T cell fraction (not recorded which). The TCR sequence derives from a male donor with ankylosing spondylitis or in good health (not recorded which).

The CDR3, as DNA: TGCAGCGGGGAGTCCTGGGACCAAGAGACCCAGTACTTC. Translated, it gives CSGESWDQETQYF. The chain is built from TRBV29-1 and TRBJ2-5; maybe TRBD2 (5 bases). CDR1 SQVTM and CDR2 ANQGSEA come from the germline V gene. V lost 7 bases and J lost 0, with 12 bases in between. The CDR3 is 13 amino acids.